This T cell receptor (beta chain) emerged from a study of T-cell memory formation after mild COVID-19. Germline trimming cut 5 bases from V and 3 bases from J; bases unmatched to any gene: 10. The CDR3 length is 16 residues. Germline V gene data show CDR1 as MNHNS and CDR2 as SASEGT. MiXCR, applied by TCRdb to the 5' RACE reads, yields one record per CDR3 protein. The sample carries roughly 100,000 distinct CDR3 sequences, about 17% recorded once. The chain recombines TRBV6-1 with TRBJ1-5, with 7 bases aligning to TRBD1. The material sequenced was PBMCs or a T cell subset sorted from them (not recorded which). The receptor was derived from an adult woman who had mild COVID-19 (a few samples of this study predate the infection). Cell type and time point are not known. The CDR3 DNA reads TGTGCCAGCAGTAGTCCGGAGACAGGGAACAATCAGCCCCAGCATTTT. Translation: CASSSPETGNNQPQHF.